Following are 10 T cell receptor beta chains from one sample sequenced in a study of cytotoxic CD8 clonotypes in ibrutinib-treated CLL. TCRdb's table, derived via immunoSEQ multiplex PCR, lists solely in-frame clones and lacks some. The sample has more than 55,000 clones, roughly 71% seen once. The sequenced sample was PBMCs, obtained after 12 months of ibrutinib treatment. The receptor set was obtained from a human donor with chronic lymphocytic leukemia.

The rearrangement links TRBV6-5 to TRBJ1-1, with unresolved D. The CDR3 contains 13 residues. The germline CDR1 and CDR2 sequences are MNHEY and SVGAGI. Trimming took 2 bases from V and 1 from J, leaving 5 bases between them. The CDR3 loop is CASSYMENTEAFF. The CDR3 coding sequence is TGTGCCAGCAGTTACATGGAGAACACTGAAGCTTTCTTT.

The J gene is TRBJ2-7, the V gene TRBV7-9, with a tentative D call TRBD1 (5 bases). CDR3 length: 14 residues. Germline V gives CDR1 SEHNR, CDR2 FQNEAQ (reference sequence). The V gene lost 4 bases and the J gene lost 6 bases, with 16 bases spanning the gap. CDR3 DNA sequence: TGTGCCAGCAGCTCCCTCAGGGTCGTTAGCGAGCAGTACTTC. This sequence encodes CASSSLRVVSEQYF.

The chain employs TRBV19 and TRBJ1-5; 11 bases align to TRBD1. Germline trimming cut 5 bases from V and 2 bases from J; bases unmatched to any gene: 2. The length of the CDR3 is 15 residues. In germline, CDR1 is LNHDA, CDR2 SQIVND (reference sequence). DNA of the CDR3: TGTGCCAGTAGTCCGGGACAGGGGGGCAATCAGCCCCAGCATTTT. Protein product: CASSPGQGGNQPQHF.

The gene calls are TRBV4-1 and TRBJ1-2; TRBD1 might be the D (6 bases). V was cut by 0 bases and J by 7 bases, with 18 bases left in between. This CDR3 is built from 16 residues. Germline CDR1 is MGHRA and CDR2 is YSYEKL. Here the CDR3 reads CASSQEGRAGAVGYTF. Here the CDR3 DNA reads TGCGCCAGCAGCCAAGAAGGAAGGGCGGGGGCGGTTGGCTACACCTTC.

This clone was counted only a few times. The gene calls are TRBV29-1 and TRBJ2-7; possibly TRBD2 for D (6 bases). CDR1 is SQVTM and CDR2 is ANQGSEA in the germline V gene. Trimming cost V 5 bases and J 4 bases, with 12 bases left between them. The CDR3 consists of 12 residues. The CDR3 spells CSVIGTAYEQYF. CDR3 sequence (DNA): TGCAGCGTTATTGGGACTGCTTACGAGCAGTACTTC.

V is TRBV28 and J is TRBJ2-7; D is possibly TRBD1 or TRBD2 (5 bases each). This CDR3 has 14 amino acids. V lost 3 bases to trimming and J lost 4 bases, with 13 bases between them. Germline loops: CDR1 MDHEN, CDR2 SYDVKM. In DNA form, the CDR3 reads TGTGCCAGCAGTTTCTATCAGGGAGTGTACGAGCAGTACTTC. This translates into CASSFYQGVYEQYF.

DNA for the CDR3: TGTGCCAGCAGTTACGGGGGAAATCGGTTAGATACGCAGTATTTT. It encodes CASSYGGNRLDTQYF. The chain links TRBV6-6 to TRBJ2-3; tentatively, D is TRBD1 or TRBD2 (5 bases each). This CDR3 is built from 15 residues. From germline, CDR1 is MNHNY and CDR2 SVGAGI (reference sequence). Trimming removed 2 bases at V and 5 bases at J, with 14 bases between.

The chain recombines TRBV7-6 with TRBJ2-7; TRBD1 matches 7 bases. The CDR3 contains 14 residues. Losses at the gene ends were 1 base for V and 1 base for J; bases not matched to a gene: 1. The germline V gene has CDR1 SGHVS and CDR2 FNYEAQ. The chain's CDR3 is CASSLDRGSYEQYF. CDR3 nucleotides: TGTGCCAGCAGCTTAGACAGGGGATCCTACGAGCAGTACTTC.

The DNA for the CDR3 is TGTGCCAGCAGCTTAGTGGCCCTAGGAGTGGAGACCCAGTACTTC. It encodes CASSLVALGVETQYF. This rearrangement joins TRBV11-2 to TRBJ2-5; D gene uncertain. Germline V CDR1 and CDR2: SGHAT, FQNNGV. The CDR3 is 15 residues long. Trimming left V 1 base short and J 5 bases short, with 14 bases between.

The chain carries TRBV11-3 and TRBJ2-2; 7 positions match TRBD2. Germline CDR1 reads SGHNT; CDR2 reads YENEEA. This CDR3 contains 15 residues. V dropped 5 bases and J dropped 4; count of bases not matched to a gene: 7. In DNA form, the CDR3 reads TGTGCCAGCAGCCCGACGGGCGGGAGCACCGGGGAGCTGTTTTTT. Its translation is CASSPTGGSTGELFF.